These 6 T cell receptor beta chains were all obtained from the same sample, sequenced in a study of follicular helper T cells after annual influenza vaccination. Indicated time point: 2014-2015 season, 7 days after vaccination. Profiling relied on immunoSEQ multiplex PCR, and the TCRdb table lists in-frame clones only, not all of them. Here the sample spans some 10,000 clones, 83% being singletons. The sample consisted of CXCR5- memory CD4+ T cells sorted from blood, taken 7 days after influenza vaccination. These receptor sequences come from an adult who received the influenza vaccine.

The chain recombines TRBV7-3 with TRBJ2-3; the D call may be TRBD1 or TRBD2 (6 bases each). V dropped 4 bases and J dropped 1 base, with 18 bases sitting between them. The CDR3 runs to 17 residues. Looked up from germline, CDR1 is SGHTA and CDR2 is FQGTGA. The CDR3, as DNA: TGTGCCAGCAGCTCCGATCCGACCGGGGGCGGCACAGATACGCAGTATTTT. This codes for CASSSDPTGGGTDTQYF.

The rearrangement uses TRBV5-1 and TRBJ2-5, with D perhaps TRBD1 (6 bases). This CDR3 is 14 amino acids long. Trimming stripped 5 bases from V and 5 bases from J, with 16 bases between. CDR1 and CDR2 from the germline V gene are SGHRS and YFSETQ. The CDR3 loop reads CASSSTGLGETQYF. The CDR3 nucleotides read TGCGCCAGCAGTTCTACAGGGCTGGGGGAGACCCAGTACTTC. Looking up the rest from reference TRBV5-1 and TRBJ2-5 gives the full variable domain: KAGVTQTPRYLIKTRGQQVTLSCSPISGHRSVSWYQQTPGQGLQFLFEYFSETQRNKGNFPGRFSGRQFSNSRSEMNVSTLELGDSALYLCASSSTGLGETQYFGPGTRLLVL.

This sequence joins TRBV6-5 and TRBJ2-5; D gene ambiguous. Looked up from germline, CDR1 is MNHEY and CDR2 is SVGAGI. V gave up 6 bases and J gave up 4 bases, with 12 bases separating them. The CDR3 length is 13 residues. The CDR3 sequence: CASSLTWRETQYF. The CDR3 bases are TGTGCCAGCAGCCTTACTTGGCGAGAGACCCAGTACTTC.

The chain couples TRBV10-3 to TRBJ2-3; D uncertain. The V gene lost 0 bases and the J gene lost 0 bases, with 7 bases spanning the gap. The CDR3 covers 15 residues. The germline CDR1 and CDR2 sequences are ENHRY and SYGVKD. The CDR3 DNA is TGTGCCATCAGTGAGTCGAAACTTAGCACAGATACGCAGTATTTT. Residues: CAISESKLSTDTQYF.

This chain uses TRBV4-2 with TRBJ2-6; the D gene is possibly TRBD2 (5 bases). V was clipped by 1 base and J by 0 bases, with 13 bases between them. CDR3 length equals 18 residues. Per the germline V gene, CDR1 is LGHNA and CDR2 is YNFKEQ. The CDR3 here is CASSQGTSRDSGANVLTF. CDR3 nucleotide sequence: TGTGCCAGCAGCCAAGGAACATCTCGGGACTCTGGGGCCAACGTCCTGACTTTC.

The DNA of the CDR3 is TGTGCCAGCAGCCTCCGACAGGGAGGATATGTGGCCGGAAACACCATATATTTT. It codes for CASSLRQGGYVAGNTIYF. V gene TRBV7-3 combines with J gene TRBJ1-3, with 7 bases fitting TRBD1. CDR3 size: 18 residues. The J segment lost 4 bases and the V segment lost 5 bases, leaving 17 bases of the junction unmatched. Germline V CDR1 and CDR2: SGHTA, FQGTGA.